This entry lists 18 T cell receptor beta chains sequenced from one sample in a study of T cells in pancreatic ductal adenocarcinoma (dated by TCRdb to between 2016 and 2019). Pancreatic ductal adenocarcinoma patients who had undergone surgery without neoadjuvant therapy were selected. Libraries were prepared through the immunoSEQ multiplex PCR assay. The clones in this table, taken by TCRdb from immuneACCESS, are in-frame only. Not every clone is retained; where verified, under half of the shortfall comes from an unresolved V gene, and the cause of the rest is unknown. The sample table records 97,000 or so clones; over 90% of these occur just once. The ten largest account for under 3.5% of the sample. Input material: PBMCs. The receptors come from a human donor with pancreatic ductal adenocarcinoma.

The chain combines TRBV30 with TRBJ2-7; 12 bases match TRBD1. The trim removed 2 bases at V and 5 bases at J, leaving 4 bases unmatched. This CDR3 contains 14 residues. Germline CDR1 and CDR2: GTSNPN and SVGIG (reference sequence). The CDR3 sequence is CAWSLGQGADEQYF. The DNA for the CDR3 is TGTGCCTGGAGTCTGGGACAGGGGGCTGACGAGCAGTACTTC.

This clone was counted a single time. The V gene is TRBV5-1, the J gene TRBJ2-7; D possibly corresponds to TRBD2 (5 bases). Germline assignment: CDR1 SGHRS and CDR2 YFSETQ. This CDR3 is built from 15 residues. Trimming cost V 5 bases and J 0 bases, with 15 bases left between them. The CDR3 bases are TGCGCCAGCAGGCCCCAACACGAGGGCTCCTACGAGCAGTACTTC. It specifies CASRPQHEGSYEQYF.

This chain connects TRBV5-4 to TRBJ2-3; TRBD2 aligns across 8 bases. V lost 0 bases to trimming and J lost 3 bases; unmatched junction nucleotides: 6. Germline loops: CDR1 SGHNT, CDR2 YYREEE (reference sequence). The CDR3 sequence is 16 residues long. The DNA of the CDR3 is TGTGCCAGCAGCTTGGCGCGGGGGGCTGAGACAGATACGCAGTATTTT. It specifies CASSLARGAETDTQYF.

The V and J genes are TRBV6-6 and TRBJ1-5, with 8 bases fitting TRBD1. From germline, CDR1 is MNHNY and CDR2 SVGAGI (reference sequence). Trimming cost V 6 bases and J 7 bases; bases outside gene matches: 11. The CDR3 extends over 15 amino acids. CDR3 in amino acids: CASSHNTGGGQPQHF. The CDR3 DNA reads TGTGCCAGCAGCCACAACACAGGGGGTGGACAGCCCCAGCATTTT.

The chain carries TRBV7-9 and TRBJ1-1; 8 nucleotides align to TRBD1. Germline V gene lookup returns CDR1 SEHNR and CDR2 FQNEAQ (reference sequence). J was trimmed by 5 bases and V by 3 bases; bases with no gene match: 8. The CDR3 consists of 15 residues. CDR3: CASSFNSGGRTEAFF. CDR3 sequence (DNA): TGTGCCAGCAGCTTTAATTCAGGGGGCCGAACTGAAGCTTTCTTT.

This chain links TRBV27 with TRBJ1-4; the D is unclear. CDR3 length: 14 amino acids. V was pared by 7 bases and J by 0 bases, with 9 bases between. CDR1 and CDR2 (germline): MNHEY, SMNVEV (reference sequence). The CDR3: CASKVRATNEKLFF. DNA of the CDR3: TGTGCCAGCAAGGTCCGGGCAACTAATGAAAAACTGTTTTTT.

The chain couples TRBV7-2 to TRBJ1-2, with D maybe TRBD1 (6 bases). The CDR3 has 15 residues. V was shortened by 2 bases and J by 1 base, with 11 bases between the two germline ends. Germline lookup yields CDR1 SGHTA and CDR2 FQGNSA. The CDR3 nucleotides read TGTGCCAGCAGCTTAAGGGGACACAATAACTATGGCTACACCTTC. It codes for CASSLRGHNNYGYTF. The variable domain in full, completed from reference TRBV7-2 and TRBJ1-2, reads GAGVSQSPSNKVTEKGKDVELRCDPISGHTALYWYRQSLGQGLEFLIYFQGNSAPDKSGLPSDRFSAERTGGSVSTLTIQRTQQEDSAVYLCASSLRGHNNYGYTFGSGTRLTVV.

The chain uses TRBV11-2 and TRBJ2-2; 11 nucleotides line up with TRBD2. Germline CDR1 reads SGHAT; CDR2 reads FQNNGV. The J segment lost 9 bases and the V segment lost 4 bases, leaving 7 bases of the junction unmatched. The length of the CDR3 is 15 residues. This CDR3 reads CASSSSGRQGWELFF. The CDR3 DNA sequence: TGTGCCAGCAGCTCTAGCGGGAGGCAGGGATGGGAGCTGTTTTTT.

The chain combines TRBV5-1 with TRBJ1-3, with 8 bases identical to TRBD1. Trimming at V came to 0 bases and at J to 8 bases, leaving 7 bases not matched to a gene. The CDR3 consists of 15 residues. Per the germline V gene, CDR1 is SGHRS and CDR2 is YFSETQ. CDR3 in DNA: TGCGCCAGCAGCTTGGAATCCAACAGGGGGGACACCATATATTTT. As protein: CASSLESNRGDTIYF.

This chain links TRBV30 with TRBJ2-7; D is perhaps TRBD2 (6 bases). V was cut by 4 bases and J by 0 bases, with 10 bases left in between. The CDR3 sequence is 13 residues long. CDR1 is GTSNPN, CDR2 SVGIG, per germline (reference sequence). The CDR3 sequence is CAWTPGVSYEQYF. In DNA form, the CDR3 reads TGTGCCTGGACACCGGGAGTCTCCTACGAGCAGTACTTC. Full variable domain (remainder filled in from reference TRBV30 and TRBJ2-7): SQTIHQWPATLVQPVGSPLSLECTVEGTSNPNLYWYRQAAGRGLQLLFYSVGIGQISSEVPQNLSASRPQDRQFILSSKKLLLSDSGFYLCAWTPGVSYEQYFGPGTRLTVT.

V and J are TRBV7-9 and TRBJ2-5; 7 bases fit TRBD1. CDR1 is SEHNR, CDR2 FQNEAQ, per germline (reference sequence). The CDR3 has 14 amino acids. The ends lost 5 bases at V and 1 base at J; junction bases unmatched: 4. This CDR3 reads CASSPDRVQETQYF. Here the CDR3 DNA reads TGTGCCAGCAGCCCCGACAGGGTCCAAGAGACCCAGTACTTC.

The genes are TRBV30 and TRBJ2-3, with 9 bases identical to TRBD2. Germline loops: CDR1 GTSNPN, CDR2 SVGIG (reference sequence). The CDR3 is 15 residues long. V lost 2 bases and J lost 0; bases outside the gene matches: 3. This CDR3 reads CAWSLTSGSTDTQYF. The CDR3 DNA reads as TGTGCCTGGAGTCTGACTAGCGGAAGCACAGATACGCAGTATTTT.

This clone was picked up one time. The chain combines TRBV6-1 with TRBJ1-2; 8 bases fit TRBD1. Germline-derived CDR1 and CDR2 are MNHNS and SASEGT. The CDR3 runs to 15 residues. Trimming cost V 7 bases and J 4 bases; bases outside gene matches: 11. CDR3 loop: CASILGVTGGYGYTF. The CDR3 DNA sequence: TGTGCCAGCATCCTGGGGGTTACAGGGGGCTATGGCTACACCTTC.

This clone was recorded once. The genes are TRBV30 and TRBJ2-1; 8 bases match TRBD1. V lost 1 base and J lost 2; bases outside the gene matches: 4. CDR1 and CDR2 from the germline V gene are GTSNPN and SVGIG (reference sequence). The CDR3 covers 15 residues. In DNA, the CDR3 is TGTGCCTGGAGTGAACTGACAGGGGCCTACAATGAGCAGTTCTTC. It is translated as CAWSELTGAYNEQFF.

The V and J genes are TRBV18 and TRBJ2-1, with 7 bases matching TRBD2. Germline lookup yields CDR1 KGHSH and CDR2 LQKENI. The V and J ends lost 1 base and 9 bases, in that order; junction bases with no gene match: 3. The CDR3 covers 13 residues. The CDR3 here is CASSPRRESEQFF. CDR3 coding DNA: TGTGCCAGCTCACCACGGCGGGAGAGTGAGCAGTTCTTC.

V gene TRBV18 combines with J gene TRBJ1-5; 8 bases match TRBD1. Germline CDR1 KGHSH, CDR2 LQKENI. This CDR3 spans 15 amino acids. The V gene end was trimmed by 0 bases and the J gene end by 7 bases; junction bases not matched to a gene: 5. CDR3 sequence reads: CASSPPGQGGQPQHF. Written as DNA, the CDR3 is TGTGCCAGCTCACCACCAGGACAGGGAGGGCAGCCCCAGCATTTT.

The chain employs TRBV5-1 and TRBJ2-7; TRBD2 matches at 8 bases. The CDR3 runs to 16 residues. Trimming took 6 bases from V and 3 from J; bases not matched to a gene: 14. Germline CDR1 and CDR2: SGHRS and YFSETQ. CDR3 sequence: CASTNGASGLRYEQYF. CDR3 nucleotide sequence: TGCGCCAGCACGAACGGGGCTAGCGGGCTTCGCTACGAGCAGTACTTC.

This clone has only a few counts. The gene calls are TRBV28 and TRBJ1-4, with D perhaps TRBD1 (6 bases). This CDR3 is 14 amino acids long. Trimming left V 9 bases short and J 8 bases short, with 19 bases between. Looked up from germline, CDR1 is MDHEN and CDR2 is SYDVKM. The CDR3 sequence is CASRAGTQYEKLFF. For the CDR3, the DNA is TGTGCCAGTCGCGCCGGGACACAGTACGAAAAACTGTTTTTT.